The 5 T cell receptor beta chains given below trace back to one sample, sequenced in a study of cytomegalovirus exposure and HLA in healthy donors. Use of 60 Vbeta and 13 Jbeta primers characterized the PCR. TCRdb's table, derived via immunoSEQ multiplex PCR, lists solely in-frame clones and lacks some. In the table there are some 140,000 clones, roughly three quarters of which are singletons. The source material was PBMCs. These receptor sequences come from a woman aged 60 to 75 in good health and CMV-seronegative.

This chain connects TRBV7-3 to TRBJ2-3; 10 nucleotides match TRBD2. Germline values: CDR1 SGHTA, CDR2 FQGTGA. The CDR3 loop spans 15 amino acids. With 5 bases clipped from V and 6 bases from J, the junction kept 8 bases outside the gene matches. CDR3 sequence: CASSLSGGEGDTQYF. The CDR3 DNA is TGTGCCAGCAGCCTGAGCGGGGGGGAGGGCGATACGCAGTATTTT.

Note on this clone: The DNA is left out, because the CDR3 cannot be placed on it with certainty; the CDR3 is given as TCRdb lists it. The chain combines TRBV6-5 with TRBJ2-7; the DNA was not compared with TRBD1, the D call given in the table. CDR1 is MNHEY and CDR2 is SVGAGI in the germline V gene. The CDR3 numbers 13 amino acids, ends counted. The CDR3 is CASSYVGQGIWYF.

Only a few counts were recorded for this clone. The chain carries TRBV19 and TRBJ1-3, with no clear D. Germline V lookup: CDR1 LNHDA, CDR2 SQIVND (reference sequence). CDR3 length: 17 residues. The V gene lost 3 bases and the J gene lost 0 bases, with 15 bases spanning the gap. The CDR3 protein is CASSMTGSSSSGNTIYF. The CDR3 DNA sequence: TGTGCCAGTAGTATGACCGGGTCCTCAAGCTCTGGAAACACCATATATTTT.

The chain recombines TRBV6-5 with TRBJ2-7; 7 bases map to TRBD1. The CDR3 contains 14 residues. Unmatched junction bases numbered 6, after V lost 5 bases and J lost 2 bases. Germline values: CDR1 MNHEY, CDR2 SVGAGI. The CDR3 DNA follows: TGTGCCAGCAGTCGACAGGGTCAGGCCTACGAGCAGTACTTC. This translates into CASSRQGQAYEQYF.

The J gene is TRBJ2-3, the V gene TRBV28, with D possibly being TRBD2 (5 bases). CDR1 and CDR2 (germline): MDHEN, SYDVKM. V lost 2 bases, J lost 3 bases, and 15 bases lay in between. This CDR3 region has 16 residues. This CDR3 is CASSLLRGRGTDTQYF. The CDR3 bases are TGTGCCAGCAGTTTACTTCGCGGGCGCGGGACAGATACGCAGTATTTT.